This TCR beta chain derives from a study of blood T cell repertoires in COVID-19. Study in general: Acute and convalescent COVID-19 specimens originated in the United States, Italy and Spain. Sources were T cells, B-cell-depleted T cells, or PBMCs; the material itself was cDNA or gDNA.

CDR3 size: 12 residues. CDR1 is SEHNR and CDR2 is FQNEAQ in the germline V gene (reference sequence). Trimming cost V 5 bases and J 13 bases, with 12 bases left between them. Authors' data handling: The authors estimated nucleated cell counts from reference gene primer amplification. Produced via immunoSEQ multiplex PCR; TCRdb's table is partial and in-frame only. That table gives V, J and clone size, and the DNA gave D and trimming. The data contain about 97,000 clones, 80% to 95% of them singletons. The TCR sequence derives from a man in his fifties or sixties with active COVID-19. The V call is TRBV7-9, the J call TRBJ1-6, with D perhaps matching TRBD1 (6 bases). The specimen was peripheral blood. The CDR3 loop is CASSEQGLPLHF. The CDR3 DNA follows: TGTGCCAGCAGCGAACAGGGTCTCCCCCTCCACTTT. Complete variable domain (other parts from reference TRBV7-9 and TRBJ1-6): DTGVSQNPRHKITKRGQNVTFRCDPISEHNRLYWYRQTLGQGPEFLTYFQNEAQLEKSRLLSDRFSAERPKGSFSTLEIQRTEQGDSAMYLCASSEQGLPLHFGNGTRLTVT.